This is a list of T cell receptor beta chains from one sample in a study of cytomegalovirus exposure and HLA in healthy donors. This table comes from immunoSEQ multiplex PCR, and its TCRdb copy is limited to in-frame clones, with some not included. The data contain 110,000 or so clones, approximately 90% of them seen just once; the ten biggest clones take up nearly 4.5%. Sequenced input: PBMCs. These receptors were collected from a man younger than 30 in good health and CMV-seropositive. Each CDR3 is given with its conserved first and last residue. A D gene is named only where the DNA matches it firmly. Clone size is shown for a subset of rows, as once, few, many or a class of expanded clone.

>TRBJ1-5|-|TRBD1|TRBV27
TGTGCCAGCAGTTCTTTTGGACAGGCTGATCAGCCCCAGCATTTT
CASSSFGQADQPQHF
>TRBJ2-1|-|-|TRBV5-4
TGTGCCAGCAGCTTGGGGGGGGCCTACAATGAGCAGTTCTTC
CASSLGGAYNEQFF
>TRBJ2-7|few|-|TRBV6-1
TGTGCCAGCAGTTTTTACCTTTTAGACACCTACGAGCAGTACTTC
CASSFYLLDTYEQYF
>TRBJ2-6|-|TRBD1|TRBV4-3
TGCGCCAGCAGCCAAAGGGACAGTCCCTCTGGGGCCAACGTCCTGACTTTC
CASSQRDSPSGANVLTF
>TRBJ2-3|-|-|TRBV14
TGTGCCAGCAGCTACCGGGACACCTCCACAGATACGCAGTATTTT
CASSYRDTSTDTQYF
>TRBJ2-2|once|-|TRBV28
TGTGCCAGCAGCACAACAAACACCGGGGAGCTGTTTTTT
CASSTTNTGELFF
>TRBJ2-7|once|TRBD1|TRBV11-2
TGTGCCAGCAGCTTAGATGGGACAGCCTCCTACGAGCAGTACTTC
CASSLDGTASYEQYF
>TRBJ2-6|-|-|TRBV5-1
TGCGCCAGCAGCCCGCGATTCATGGTGGGGGCCAACGTCCTGACTTTC
CASSPRFMVGANVLTF
>TRBJ2-7|-|-|TRBV15
TGTGCCACCAGCAGGGGGGGGACAGGTCCCTACGAGCAGTACTTC
CATSRGGTGPYEQYF
>TRBJ1-4|many|-|TRBV9
TGTGCCAGCAGCACCGCAGGAACCTCCTCTGAAAAACTGTTTTTT
CASSTAGTSSEKLFF
>TRBJ2-7|-|TRBD1|TRBV27
TGTGCCAGCAGTTTATCACGCAGCGACAGGGGATTCTACGAGCAGTACTTC
CASSLSRSDRGFYEQYF
>TRBJ2-7|-|-|TRBV6-5
TGTGCCAGTAGAGGATTTAACTCCTACGAGCAGTACTTC
CASRGFNSYEQYF
>TRBJ1-1|-|-|TRBV28
TGTGCCAGCAGTTCACAGGCGAACACTGAAGCTTTCTTT
CASSSQANTEAFF
>TRBJ2-3|-|TRBD2|TRBV14
TGTGCCAGCAGCCAGACTAGCGGGGTAGGAGATACGCAGTATTTT
CASSQTSGVGDTQYF
>TRBJ2-7|few|-|TRBV10-3
TGTGCCATCAGTGGGGGCAGACCCTACGAGCAGTACTTC
CAISGGRPYEQYF
>TRBJ1-2|-|-|TRBV7-9
TGTGCCAGCAGCTTGGTGAATCCCGCACAGGGAATAGGTGGCTACACCTTC
CASSLVNPAQGIGGYTF
>TRBJ2-7|-|TRBD2|TRBV9
TGTGCCAGCAGCCCGGGTCTAGCGGGGGGGAACGAGCAGTACTTC
CASSPGLAGGNEQYF
>TRBJ2-7|-|-|TRBV5-6
TGTGCCAGCAGCTTGGCCCGGTCTCTTATCTACGAGCAGTACTTC
CASSLARSLIYEQYF
>TRBJ1-1|-|-|TRBV29-1
TGCAGCGTCATGACATCGGGGACTGAAGCTTTCTTT
CSVMTSGTEAFF
>TRBJ2-4|-|-|TRBV5-6
TGTGCCAGCAGCACCCTTCCCGGGGACAAAAACATTCAGTACTTC
CASSTLPGDKNIQYF
>TRBJ2-2|-|-|TRBV5-4
TGTGCCAGCAGCGAAAGGGGATCCGGGGAGCTGTTTTTT
CASSERGSGELFF
>TRBJ1-5|-|-|TRBV7-8
TGTGCCAGCAGCTTAGGCCGGTCCAGCAATCAGCCCCAGCATTTT
CASSLGRSSNQPQHF
>TRBJ1-2|-|-|TRBV4-2
TGTGCCAGCAGCCAGTCAAGGGGGACCGCCTATGGCTACACCTTC
CASSQSRGTAYGYTF
>TRBJ1-2|-|TRBD1|TRBV6-5
TGTGCCAGCAGTTACCGGGGACAGGGGGCTGATGGCTACACCTTC
CASSYRGQGADGYTF
>TRBJ2-2|-|TRBD1|TRBV4-2
TGTGCCAGCAGCCAAGACATGGGACAGAAGACCGGGGAGCTGTTTTTT
CASSQDMGQKTGELFF